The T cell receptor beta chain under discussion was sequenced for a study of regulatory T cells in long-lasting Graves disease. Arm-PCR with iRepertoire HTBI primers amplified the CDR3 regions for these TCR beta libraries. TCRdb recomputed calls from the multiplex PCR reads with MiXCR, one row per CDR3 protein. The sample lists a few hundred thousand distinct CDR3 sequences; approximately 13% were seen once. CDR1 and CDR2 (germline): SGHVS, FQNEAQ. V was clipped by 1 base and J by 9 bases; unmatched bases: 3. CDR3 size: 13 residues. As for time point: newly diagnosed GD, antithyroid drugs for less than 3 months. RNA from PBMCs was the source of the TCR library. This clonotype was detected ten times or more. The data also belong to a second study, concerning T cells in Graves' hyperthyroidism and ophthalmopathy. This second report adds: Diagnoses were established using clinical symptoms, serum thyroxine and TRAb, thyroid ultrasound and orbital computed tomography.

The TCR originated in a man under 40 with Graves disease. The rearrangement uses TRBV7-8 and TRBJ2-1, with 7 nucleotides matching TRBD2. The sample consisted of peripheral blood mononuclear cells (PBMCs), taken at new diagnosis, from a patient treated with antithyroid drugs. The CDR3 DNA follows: TGTGCCAGCAGCTTAGGGCGGGAGTTTGAGCAGTTCTTC. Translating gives CASSLGREFEQFF.